This section outlines one TCR beta chain sequence together with its context. Method: immunoSEQ multiplex PCR; TCRdb's copy keeps in-frame clones and lacks some. Among some 73,000 clones listed, approximately 85% were seen once. The sample comes from a study of blood T cell repertoires in COVID-19. Study details: In each case, the material was cDNA or gDNA derived from T cells, B-cell-depleted T cells, or PBMCs.

CDR1 is LGHNA, CDR2 YSLEER, per germline. The CDR3 spans 14 residues. Trimming left V 4 bases short and J 1 base short, with 9 bases between. The rearrangement joins TRBV4-3 to TRBJ2-3; a possible D gene is TRBD2 (6 bases). The sequencing sample was made of peripheral blood. This TCR came from a woman older than 75 with active or convalescent COVID-19. The CDR3 reads CASSRRRGTDTQYF. DNA of the CDR3: TGCGCCAGCAGCCGCCGGAGGGGCACAGATACGCAGTATTTT.